This T cell receptor (beta chain) comes out of a study of shared clonotypes between healthy human individuals. The data were produced by immunoSEQ multiplex PCR, yet TCRdb's version contains in-frame clones alone and is incomplete. The data show around 1.9 million clones, roughly 93% seen once. Naive CD8 cells were CD45RO-negative, positively selected for CCR7, excluding terminally differentiated effector memory CD45RA+ cells. General observations from the study: Clonotype sharing across several donors was observed for around 5% of naive CD4 clonotypes.

V gave up 3 bases and J gave up 9 bases, with 7 bases separating them. Germline lookup yields CDR1 SGHNT and CDR2 YYREEE (reference sequence). The CDR3 has 11 amino acids. This clone has a single count. Its antigen is currently unknown. The chain recombines TRBV5-4 with TRBJ2-1; no reliable D call. The specimen was naive CD8+ T cells from PBMCs. The clonotype comes from a man aged 18-30 years in good health. Some clones in this sample may be carry-over from other donors' samples. The CDR3 loop reads CASSYGIEQFF. The CDR3 coding sequence is TGTGCCAGCAGCTACGGAATTGAGCAGTTCTTC.